The rows below give T cell receptor beta chains drawn from one sample of a study of T cell changes during pregnancy in multiple sclerosis. TCRdb's table, derived via immunoSEQ multiplex PCR, lists solely in-frame clones and lacks some. The repertoire holds 55,000 or so clones, with 92% as singletons. Sample: CD4+ T cells from peripheral blood mononuclear cells, taken after pregnancy. The receptors shown here come from a female donor in good health, enrolled as a control in a pregnancy study. CDR3s include the opening cysteine and the closing phenylalanine or tryptophan. A D gene is named only where the DNA matches it firmly. Where a row states a size, it is once, few, many or the class of an expanded clone; other rows omit it.

TRBD1,TRBJ1-2,once,TRBV5-1,TGCGCCAGCAGCAACCTGGACAGGGGGTTTTATGGCTACACCTTC,CASSNLDRGFYGYTF
TRBD1,TRBJ2-4,-,TRBV4-1,TGCGCCAGCAGCCAAGGGGACAGGGCCGAAAACATTCAGTACTTC,CASSQGDRAENIQYF
-,TRBJ2-7,-,TRBV18,TGTGCCAGCTCCCCCGCAGGGCGCTACGAGCAGTACTTC,CASSPAGRYEQYF
-,TRBJ2-1,-,TRBV12-2,TGTGCAAGTCGCTTAAGAGACAGGGGAGGGGAGCAGTTCTTC,CASRLRDRGGEQFF
TRBD1,TRBJ1-6,-,TRBV6-6,TGTGCCAGCAGTAACCGGGACAGGGGGAATTCACCCCTCCACTTT,CASSNRDRGNSPLHF
-,TRBJ1-5,-,TRBV10-3,TGTGCCATCAGTGACAGGGTAGGCCAGCCCCAGCATTTT,CAISDRVGQPQHF
TRBD1,TRBJ2-7,-,TRBV5-6,TGTGCCAGCAGACAGGGGGCGAGGTCCCCTACCTACGAGCAGTACTTC,CASRQGARSPTYEQYF
-,TRBJ1-3,-,TRBV21-1,TGTGCCAGAGGACAGGGGATAATAGAAAGCTCTGGAAACACCATATATTTT,CARGQGIIESSGNTIYF
TRBD1,TRBJ1-4,-,TRBV7-9,TGTGCCAGCAGCTTAGGGGACAGGGGTGGAGAAAAACTGTTTTTT,CASSLGDRGGEKLFF
TRBD2,TRBJ2-5,-,TRBV4-3,TGCGCCAGCAGCCAAGATAGGCTCCCGAGACTAGCTACAGGGACCCAGTACTTC,CASSQDRLPRLATGTQYF
-,TRBJ1-1,few,TRBV28,TGTGCCAGCAGTTCGGGACACCACACTGAAGCTTTCTTT,CASSSGHHTEAFF
-,TRBJ2-3,-,TRBV7-2,TGTGCCAGCAGCCGAGGCACAGATACGCAGTATTTT,CASSRGTDTQYF
TRBD2,TRBJ2-1,-,TRBV12-5,TGTGCTAGTGGTCAGGGGACTAGCATCAATGAGCAGTTCTTC,CASGQGTSINEQFF
-,TRBJ2-4,-,TRBV5-4,TGTGCCAGCAGCCAAACCGGGACAAAGAAAAACATTCAGTACTTC,CASSQTGTKKNIQYF
-,TRBJ1-2,once,TRBV19,TGTGCCAGCAGTGGGAGGGGGAACTATGGCTACACCTTC,CASSGRGNYGYTF
-,TRBJ2-2,-,TRBV9,TGTGCCAGCAGCGTAGATGCAGGGATCACCGGGGAGCTGTTTTTT,CASSVDAGITGELFF